These T cell receptor beta chains were read from a single sample in a study of blood T cell repertoires in COVID-19. Profiling relied on immunoSEQ multiplex PCR, and the TCRdb table lists in-frame clones only, not all of them. The data hold about 390,000 clones, with 80% to 90% observed a single time. Sample: PBMCs or T cells enriched from blood (not recorded which). These receptor sequences come from a woman aged 45-59 years who had recovered from COVID-19. The conserved cysteine and the conserved F or W are not part of the CDR3 here. Fields, in order: V gene, D gene, CDR3 protein. D genes are given only for firm matches.

TRBV5-8 TRBD1 ASSFLTGTGSGQY
TRBV21-1 NA ASSKGGGRGFGTEAF
TRBV28 TRBD1 ASTLSRGQDYGYT
TRBV9 NA ASSVGGGTFSEKLF
TRBV28 NA ASKATDTEAF
TRBV30 TRBD1 AWSVTGPNTEAF
TRBV6-5 NA ASLVYGGATEAF
TRBV10-2 NA ASSLPGGQPQH
TRBV10-3 NA AISRGSDGNQPQH
TRBV19 NA ATEQGTNQPQH
TRBV24-1 TRBD1 ATTRQGPQPQH
TRBV29-1 TRBD1 SAERQGESF
TRBV30 TRBD1 AWRTGGNTEAF
TRBV3-1/TRBV3-2 TRBD2 ASSQVSGALTDTQY
TRBV30 TRBD2 AWSVLPLAGSYNEQF
TRBV7-6 NA ASSLAPGQSYEQY
TRBV5-3 NA ARSLSEGNYGYT
TRBV15 TRBD2 ATSREASAGETQY